The clone carrying this T cell receptor beta chain came up a few times. This sample is drawn from a study of regulatory T cells in long-lasting Graves disease. Researchers made TCR beta libraries by using iRepertoire HTBI primers and running Arm-PCR on CDR3 regions. TCRdb passed the multiplex PCR reads through MiXCR, listing each CDR3 protein once. Of about 470,000 distinct CDR3 sequences listed, more than 12% are singletons. Specified time point: newly diagnosed GD, antithyroid drugs for less than 3 months. From RNA extracted from PBMCs, the TCR library was made. A further study also used this sample, focusing on T cells in Graves' hyperthyroidism and ophthalmopathy. In that study: First-round RT-PCR with HTBI primers amplified the TCR CDR3 region.

The source material was peripheral blood mononuclear cells (PBMCs), sampled at new diagnosis, from a patient treated with antithyroid drugs. This TCR was sampled from a woman aged 25 to 39 with Graves disease.

The DNA for the CDR3 is TGCAGCGTTGCGGGACAGGGCACCGGGGAGCTGTTTTTT. Its translation is CSVAGQGTGELFF. The V call is TRBV29-1, the J call TRBJ2-2; 9 positions match TRBD1. The CDR3 contains 13 residues. Germline V gene lookup returns CDR1 SQVTM and CDR2 ANQGSEA. J gave up 4 bases and V 4 bases, and 1 base lay outside the gene matches.